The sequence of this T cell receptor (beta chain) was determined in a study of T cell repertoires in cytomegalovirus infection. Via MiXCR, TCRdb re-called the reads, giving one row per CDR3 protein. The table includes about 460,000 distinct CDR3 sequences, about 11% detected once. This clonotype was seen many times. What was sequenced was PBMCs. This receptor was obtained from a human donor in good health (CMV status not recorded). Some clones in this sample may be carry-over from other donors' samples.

The CDR3 DNA sequence: TGTGCCAGCAGCACCGGACTAGCGTACGAGCAGTACTTC. Its translation: CASSTGLAYEQYF. This sequence joins TRBV5-4 and TRBJ2-7, with 9 positions matching TRBD2. This CDR3 contains 13 residues. In germline, CDR1 is SGHNT, CDR2 YYREEE (reference sequence). V was pared by 4 bases and J by 4 bases, with 3 bases of the junction left unmatched.